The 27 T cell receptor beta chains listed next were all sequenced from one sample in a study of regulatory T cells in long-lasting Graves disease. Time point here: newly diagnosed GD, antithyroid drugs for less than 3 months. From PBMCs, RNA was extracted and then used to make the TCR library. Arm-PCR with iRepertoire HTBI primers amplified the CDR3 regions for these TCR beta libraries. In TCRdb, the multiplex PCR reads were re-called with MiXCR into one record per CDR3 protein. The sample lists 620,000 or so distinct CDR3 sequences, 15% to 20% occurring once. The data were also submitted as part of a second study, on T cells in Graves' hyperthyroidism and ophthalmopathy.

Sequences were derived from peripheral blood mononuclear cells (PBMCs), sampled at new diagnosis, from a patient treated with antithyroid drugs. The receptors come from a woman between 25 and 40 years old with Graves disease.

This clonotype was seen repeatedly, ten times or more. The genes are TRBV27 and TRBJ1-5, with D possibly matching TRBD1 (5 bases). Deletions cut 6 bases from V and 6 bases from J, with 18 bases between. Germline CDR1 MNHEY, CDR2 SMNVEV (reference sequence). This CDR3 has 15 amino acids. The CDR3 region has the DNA TGTGCCAGCAGCGGAAAGAGCAGGGTGAGTCAGCCCCAGCATTTT. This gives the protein CASSGKSRVSQPQHF.

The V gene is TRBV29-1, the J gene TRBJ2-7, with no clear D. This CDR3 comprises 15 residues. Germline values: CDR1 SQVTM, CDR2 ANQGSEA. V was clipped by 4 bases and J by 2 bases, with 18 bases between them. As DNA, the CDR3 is TGCAGCGTTGTCCCGGGCACAAGTTATACCTACGAGCAGTACTTC. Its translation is CSVVPGTSYTYEQYF.

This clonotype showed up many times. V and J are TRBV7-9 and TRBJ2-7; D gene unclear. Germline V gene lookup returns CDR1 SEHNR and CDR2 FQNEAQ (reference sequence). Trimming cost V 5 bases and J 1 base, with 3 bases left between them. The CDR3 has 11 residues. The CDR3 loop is CASSKSYEQYF. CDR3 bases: TGTGCCAGCAGCAAGTCCTACGAGCAGTACTTC.

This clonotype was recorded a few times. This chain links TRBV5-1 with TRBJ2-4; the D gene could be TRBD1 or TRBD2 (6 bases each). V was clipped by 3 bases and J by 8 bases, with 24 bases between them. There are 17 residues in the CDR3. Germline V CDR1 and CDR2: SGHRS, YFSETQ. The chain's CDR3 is CASSWTGTPEGVDIQYF. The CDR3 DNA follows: TGCGCCAGCAGCTGGACCGGGACACCGGAGGGGGTAGACATTCAGTACTTC.

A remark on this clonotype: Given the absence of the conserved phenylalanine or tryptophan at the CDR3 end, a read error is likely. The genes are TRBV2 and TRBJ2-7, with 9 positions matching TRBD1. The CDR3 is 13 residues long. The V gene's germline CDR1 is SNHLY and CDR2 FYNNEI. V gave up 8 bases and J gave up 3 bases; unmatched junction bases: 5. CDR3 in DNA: TGTGCCAGCGTAGGGACAGGGAACTACGAGCAGTACTAC. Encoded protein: CASVGTGNYEQYY.

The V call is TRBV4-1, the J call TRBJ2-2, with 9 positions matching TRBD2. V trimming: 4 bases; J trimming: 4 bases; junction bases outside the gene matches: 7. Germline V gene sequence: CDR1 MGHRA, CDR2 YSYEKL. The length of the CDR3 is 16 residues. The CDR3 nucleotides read TGCGCCAGCAGCCCGGGGGCGGGAGGGGTCACCGGGGAGCTGTTTTTT. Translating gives CASSPGAGGVTGELFF.

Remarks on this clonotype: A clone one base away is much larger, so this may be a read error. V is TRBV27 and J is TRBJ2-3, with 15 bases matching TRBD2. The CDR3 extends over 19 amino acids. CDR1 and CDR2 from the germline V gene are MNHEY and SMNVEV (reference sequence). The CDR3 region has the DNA TGTGCCAGCAGTTCCATCTTTGGGACTAGCGGGAGGAGCGCAGATGCGCAGTATTTT. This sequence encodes CASSSIFGTSGRSADAQYF.

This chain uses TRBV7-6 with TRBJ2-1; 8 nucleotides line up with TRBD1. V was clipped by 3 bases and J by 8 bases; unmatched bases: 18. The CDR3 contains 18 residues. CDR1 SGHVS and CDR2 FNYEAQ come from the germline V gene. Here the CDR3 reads CASSFLSNSRGRRDEQFF. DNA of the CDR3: TGTGCCAGCAGCTTTCTAAGCAATTCCAGGGGGCGAAGAGATGAGCAGTTCTTC.

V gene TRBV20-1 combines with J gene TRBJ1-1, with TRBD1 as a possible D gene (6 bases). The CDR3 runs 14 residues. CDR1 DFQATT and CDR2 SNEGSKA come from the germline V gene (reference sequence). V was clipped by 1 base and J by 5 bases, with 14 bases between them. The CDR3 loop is CSARVSGERTEAFF. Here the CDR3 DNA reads TGCAGTGCTAGAGTTTCAGGGGAGAGGACTGAAGCTTTCTTT.

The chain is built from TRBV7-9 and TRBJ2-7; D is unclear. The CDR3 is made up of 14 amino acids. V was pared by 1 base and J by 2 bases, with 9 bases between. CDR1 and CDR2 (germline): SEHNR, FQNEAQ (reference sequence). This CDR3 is CASSLDLAAYEQYF. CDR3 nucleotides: TGTGCCAGCAGCTTAGACTTGGCCGCCTACGAGCAGTACTTC.

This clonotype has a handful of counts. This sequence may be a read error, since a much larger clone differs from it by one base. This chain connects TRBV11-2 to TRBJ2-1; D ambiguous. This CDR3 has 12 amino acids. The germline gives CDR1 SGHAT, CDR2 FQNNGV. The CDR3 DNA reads TGTGCCAGCAGCATTTCGTACAGTGAGCAGTTCTTC. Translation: CASSISYSEQFF.

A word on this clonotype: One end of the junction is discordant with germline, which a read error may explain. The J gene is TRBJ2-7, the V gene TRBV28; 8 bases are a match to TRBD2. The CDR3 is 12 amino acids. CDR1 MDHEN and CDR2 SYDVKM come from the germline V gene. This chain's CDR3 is CASRRAGGELYF. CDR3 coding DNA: TGTGCCAGCCGAAGGGCGGGAGGCGAGCTGTACTTC.

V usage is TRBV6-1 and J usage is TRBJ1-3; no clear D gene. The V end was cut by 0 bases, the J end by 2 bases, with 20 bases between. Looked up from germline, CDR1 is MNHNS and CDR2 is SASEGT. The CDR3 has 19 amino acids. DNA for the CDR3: TGTGCCAGCAGTGAAGCGGAACCCTACCGACTCAAAACTGGAAACACCATATATTTT. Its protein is CASSEAEPYRLKTGNTIYF.

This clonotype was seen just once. In DNA, the CDR3 is TGTGCCTGGAGTCCTGACCGGACCTCTGGAAACACCATATATTTT. This encodes CAWSPDRTSGNTIYF. This sequence joins TRBV30 and TRBJ1-3; D is undetermined. Deletions cut 2 bases from V and 0 bases from J, with 11 bases between. This CDR3 region has 15 residues. Per germline, CDR1 GTSNPN and CDR2 SVGIG (reference sequence).

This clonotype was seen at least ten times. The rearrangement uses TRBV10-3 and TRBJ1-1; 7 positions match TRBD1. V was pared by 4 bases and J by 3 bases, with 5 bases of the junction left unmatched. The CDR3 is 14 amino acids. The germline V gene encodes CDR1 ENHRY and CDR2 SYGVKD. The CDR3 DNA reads TGTGCCATCAGTGGAGACAGGGTGTACACTGAAGCTTTCTTT. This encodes CAISGDRVYTEAFF.

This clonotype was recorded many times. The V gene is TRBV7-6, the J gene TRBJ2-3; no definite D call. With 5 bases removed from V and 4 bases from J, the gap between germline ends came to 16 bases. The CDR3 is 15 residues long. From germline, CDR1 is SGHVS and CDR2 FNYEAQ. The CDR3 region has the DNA TGTGCCAGCAGCCCCAGTTCTTTGTCCGCAGATACGCAGTATTTT. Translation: CASSPSSLSADTQYF.

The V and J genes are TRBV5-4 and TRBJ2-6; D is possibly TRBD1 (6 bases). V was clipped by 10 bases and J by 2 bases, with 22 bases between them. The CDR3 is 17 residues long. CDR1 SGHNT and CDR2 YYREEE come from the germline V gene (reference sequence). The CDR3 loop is CAYHRAGVPTGANVLTF. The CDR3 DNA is TGTGCCTACCACCGAGCAGGGGTACCTACTGGGGCCAACGTCCTGACTTTC.

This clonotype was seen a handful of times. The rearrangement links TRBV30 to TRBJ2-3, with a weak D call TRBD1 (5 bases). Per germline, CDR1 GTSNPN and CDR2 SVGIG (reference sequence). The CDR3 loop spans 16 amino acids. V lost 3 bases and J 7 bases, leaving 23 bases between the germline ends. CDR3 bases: TGTGCCTGGAGATACCTTGGGCAGGGTGAATCCAATACGCAGTATTTT. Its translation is CAWRYLGQGESNTQYF. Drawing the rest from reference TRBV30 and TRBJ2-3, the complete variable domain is SQTIHQWPATLVQPVGSPLSLECTVEGTSNPNLYWYRQAAGRGLQLLFYSVGIGQISSEVPQNLSASRPQDRQFILSSKKLLLSDSGFYLCAWRYLGQGESNTQYFGPGTRLTVL.

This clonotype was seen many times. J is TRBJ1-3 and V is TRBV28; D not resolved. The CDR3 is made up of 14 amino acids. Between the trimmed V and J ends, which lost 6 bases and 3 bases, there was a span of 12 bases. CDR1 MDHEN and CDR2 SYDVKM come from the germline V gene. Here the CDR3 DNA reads TGTGCCAGCAGCCCACCACTTGGTGGAAACACCATATATTTT. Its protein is CASSPPLGGNTIYF.

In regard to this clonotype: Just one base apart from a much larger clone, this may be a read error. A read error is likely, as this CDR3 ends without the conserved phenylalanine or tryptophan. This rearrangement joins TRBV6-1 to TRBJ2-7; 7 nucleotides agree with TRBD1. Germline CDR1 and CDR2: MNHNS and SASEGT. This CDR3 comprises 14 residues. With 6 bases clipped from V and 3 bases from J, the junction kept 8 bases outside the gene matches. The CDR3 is CASSLWDSGYEQYL. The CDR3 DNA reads TGTGCCAGCAGCCTATGGGACAGCGGCTACGAGCAGTACTTA.

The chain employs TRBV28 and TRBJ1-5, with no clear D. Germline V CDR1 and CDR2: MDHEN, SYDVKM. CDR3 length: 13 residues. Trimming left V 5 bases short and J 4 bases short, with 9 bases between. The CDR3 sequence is CASSTTLNQPQHF. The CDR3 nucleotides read TGTGCCAGCAGTACCACCCTAAATCAGCCCCAGCATTTT.

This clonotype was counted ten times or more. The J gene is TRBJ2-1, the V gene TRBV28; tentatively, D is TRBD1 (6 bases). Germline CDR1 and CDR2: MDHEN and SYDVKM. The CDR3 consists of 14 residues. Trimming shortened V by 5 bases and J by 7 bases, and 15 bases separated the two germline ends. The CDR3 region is CASSEQGTRNEQFF. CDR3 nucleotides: TGTGCCAGCAGTGAACAGGGTACGAGGAATGAGCAGTTCTTC.

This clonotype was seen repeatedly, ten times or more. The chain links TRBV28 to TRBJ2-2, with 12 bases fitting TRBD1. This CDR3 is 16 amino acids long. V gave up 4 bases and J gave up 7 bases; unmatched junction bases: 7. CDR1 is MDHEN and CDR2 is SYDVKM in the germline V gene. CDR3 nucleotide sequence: TGTGCCAGCAGTTCACCGGGACAGGGGGCGGGCGGGGAGCTGTTTTTT. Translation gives CASSSPGQGAGGELFF.

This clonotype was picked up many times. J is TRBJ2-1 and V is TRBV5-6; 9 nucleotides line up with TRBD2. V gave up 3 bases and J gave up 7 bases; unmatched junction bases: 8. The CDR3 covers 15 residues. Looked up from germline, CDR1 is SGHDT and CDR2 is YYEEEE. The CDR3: CASSWDSGSFNEQFF. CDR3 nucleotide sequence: TGTGCCAGCAGCTGGGATAGCGGGAGTTTTAATGAGCAGTTCTTC.

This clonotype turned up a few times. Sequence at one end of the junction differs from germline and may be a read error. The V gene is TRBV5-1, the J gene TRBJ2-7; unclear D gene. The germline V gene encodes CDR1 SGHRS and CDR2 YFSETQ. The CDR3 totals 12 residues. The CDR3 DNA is TGTGCCAGCAGCTTGGTCTGGTCCGAGCAGTACTTC. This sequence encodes CASSLVWSEQYF.

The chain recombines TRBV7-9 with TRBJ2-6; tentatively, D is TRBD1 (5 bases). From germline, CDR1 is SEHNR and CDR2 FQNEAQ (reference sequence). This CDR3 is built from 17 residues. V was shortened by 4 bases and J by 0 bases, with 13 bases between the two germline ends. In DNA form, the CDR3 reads TGTGCCAGCAGCTCCCCCTTACAGGCCTCTGGGGCCAACGTCCTGACTTTC. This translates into CASSSPLQASGANVLTF.

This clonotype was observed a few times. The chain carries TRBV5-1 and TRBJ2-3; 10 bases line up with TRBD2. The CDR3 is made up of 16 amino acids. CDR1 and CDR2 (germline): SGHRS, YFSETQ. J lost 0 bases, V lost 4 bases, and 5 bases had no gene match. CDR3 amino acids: CASSPQAGGSTDTQYF. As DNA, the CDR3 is TGCGCCAGCAGCCCTCAAGCGGGAGGGAGCACAGATACGCAGTATTTT. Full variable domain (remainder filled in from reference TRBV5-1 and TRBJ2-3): KAGVTQTPRYLIKTRGQQVTLSCSPISGHRSVSWYQQTPGQGLQFLFEYFSETQRNKGNFPGRFSGRQFSNSRSEMNVSTLELGDSALYLCASSPQAGGSTDTQYFGPGTRLTVL.